This TCR beta chain was obtained from a study of Ad26.COV2.S vaccination and SARS-CoV-2 variants. This sample's treatment: some 20 received Ad26.COV2.S at low or high dose, single or two shots; about 5 received placebo; per-sample allocation not given. Day 63 after the first injection of vaccine or placebo was the sampling time. CDR3 length: 11 amino acids. The V gene lost 7 bases and the J gene lost 9 bases, with 10 bases spanning the gap. Germline CDR1 MNHNY, CDR2 SVGAGI (reference sequence). Measured with immunoSEQ multiplex PCR; TCRdb has only the in-frame clones, and not every one. The table includes about 390,000 clones, roughly nine tenths detected once.

This sequence joins TRBV6-6 and TRBJ2-1; D is possibly TRBD2 (5 bases). This specimen consisted of peripheral blood, obtained in a trial of Ad26.COV2.S vaccine versus placebo. This clonotype originated in a person between 18 and 65 years old who received the Ad26.COV2.S COVID-19 vaccine or a placebo. The DNA of the CDR3 is TGTGCCAGCACCTCGGGGATTGAGCAGTTCTTC. It is translated as CASTSGIEQFF.